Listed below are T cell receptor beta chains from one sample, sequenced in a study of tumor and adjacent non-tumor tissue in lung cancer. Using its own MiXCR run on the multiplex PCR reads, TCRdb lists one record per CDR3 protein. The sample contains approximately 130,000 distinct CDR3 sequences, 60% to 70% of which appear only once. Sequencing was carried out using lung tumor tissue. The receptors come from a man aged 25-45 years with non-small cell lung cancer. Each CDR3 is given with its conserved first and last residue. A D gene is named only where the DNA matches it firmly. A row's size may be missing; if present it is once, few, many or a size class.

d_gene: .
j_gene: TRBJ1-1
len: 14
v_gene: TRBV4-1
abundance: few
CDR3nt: TGCGCCAGCAGCCCAGGACAGCCGGGCACTGAAGCTTTCTTT
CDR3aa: CASSPGQPGTEAFF

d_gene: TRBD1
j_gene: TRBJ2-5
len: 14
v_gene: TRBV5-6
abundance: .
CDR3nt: TGTGCCATCAGCTTGGTGACAGGGCAGGAGACCCAGTACTTC
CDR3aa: CAISLVTGQETQYF

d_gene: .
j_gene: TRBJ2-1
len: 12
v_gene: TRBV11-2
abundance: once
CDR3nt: TGTGCCAGCAGCCTCTCCTATACTGAGCACTTCTTC
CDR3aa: CASSLSYTEHFF

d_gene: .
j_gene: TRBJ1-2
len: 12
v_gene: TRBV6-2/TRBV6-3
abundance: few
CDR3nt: TGTGCCAGCAGTTGGGACGGCTATGGCTACACCTTC
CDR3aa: CASSWDGYGYTF

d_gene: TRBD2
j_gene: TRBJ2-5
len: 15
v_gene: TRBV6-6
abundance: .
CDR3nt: TGTGCTAGCAGCGCGGGACTAGTGGGTGGACAGACCCAGTACTTC
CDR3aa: CASSAGLVGGQTQYF

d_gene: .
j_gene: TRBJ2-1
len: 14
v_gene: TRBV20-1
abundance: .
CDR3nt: TGCAGTGCCCCAGGGCAAGTCGCGTACAATAAGCAGTTCTTC
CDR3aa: CSAPGQVAYNKQFF

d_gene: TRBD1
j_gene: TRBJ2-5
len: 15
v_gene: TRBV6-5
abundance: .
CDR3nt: TGTGCCAACAGTCCCAGGACAGGACAAGAGAGGATCCAGTATTTC
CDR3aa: CANSPRTGQERIQYF

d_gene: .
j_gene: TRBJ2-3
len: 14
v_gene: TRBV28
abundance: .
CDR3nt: TGTGCCAGCAGTCTGACCGCTAGCACAGATACGAAGTATTTT
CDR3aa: CASSLTASTDTKYF

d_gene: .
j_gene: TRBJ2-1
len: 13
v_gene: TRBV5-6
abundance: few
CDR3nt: TGTGCCAGCAACCGAGTAAGCGGGAATGAGCAGTTCTTC
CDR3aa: CASNRVSGNEQFF

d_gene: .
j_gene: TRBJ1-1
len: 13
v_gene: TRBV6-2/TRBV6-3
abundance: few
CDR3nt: TGTGCCAGCAGCTTACAGGGGAACACTGAAGCTTTCTTT
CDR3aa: CASSLQGNTEAFF

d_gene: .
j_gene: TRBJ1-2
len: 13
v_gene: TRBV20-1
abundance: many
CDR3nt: TGCAGTGCAGTTTCTTGGGGAGAGCGTGGCTACACCTTC
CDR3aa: CSAVSWGERGYTF

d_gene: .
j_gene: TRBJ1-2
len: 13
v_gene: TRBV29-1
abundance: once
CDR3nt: TGCAGCACTTCGGACGGTCAGGCGTATGGCTACACCTTC
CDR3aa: CSTSDGQAYGYTF

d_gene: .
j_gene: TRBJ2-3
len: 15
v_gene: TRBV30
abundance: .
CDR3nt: TGTGCCTGGACGCGACAGAGATTGGACACAGATACGCAGTATTTT
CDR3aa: CAWTRQRLDTDTQYF

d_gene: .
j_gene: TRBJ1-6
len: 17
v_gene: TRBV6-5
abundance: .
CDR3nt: TGTGCCAGCAGTTACTCCTCGGCAAGCTCCTATAATTCACCCCTCCTCTTT
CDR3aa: CASSYSSASSYNSPLLF

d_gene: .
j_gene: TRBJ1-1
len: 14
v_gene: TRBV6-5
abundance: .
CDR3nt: TGTGCCAGCATGTCCCTAAGGAAGGACACTGAAGCTTTCTTT
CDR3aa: CASMSLRKDTEAFF

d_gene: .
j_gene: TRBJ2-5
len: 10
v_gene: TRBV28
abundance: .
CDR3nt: TGTGCCAGTGGCCGAGAGACCCAGTACTTC
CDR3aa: CASGRETQYF

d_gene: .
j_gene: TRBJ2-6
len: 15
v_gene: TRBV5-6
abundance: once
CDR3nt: TGTGCCGGCAGCTTGTACGTTGCTGGGGCCAACGTCCTGACTTTC
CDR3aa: CAGSLYVAGANVLTF

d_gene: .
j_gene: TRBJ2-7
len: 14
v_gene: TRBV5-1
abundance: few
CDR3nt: TGCGCCAGCAGCTTGGAGTTCTCCTCCTCCGAGCAGTACTTC
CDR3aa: CASSLEFSSSEQYF

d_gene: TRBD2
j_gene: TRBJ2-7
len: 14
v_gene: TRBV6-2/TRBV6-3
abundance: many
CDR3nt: TGTGCCAGCAGTTGGACTAGCGGGGGAGACGAGCAGTACTTC
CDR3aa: CASSWTSGGDEQYF

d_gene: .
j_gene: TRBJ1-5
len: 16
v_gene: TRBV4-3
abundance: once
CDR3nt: TGCGCCAGCAGCCAAGATGTGGGGATGTTCGATCAGCCCCAATATTTT
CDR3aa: CASSQDVGMFDQPQYF

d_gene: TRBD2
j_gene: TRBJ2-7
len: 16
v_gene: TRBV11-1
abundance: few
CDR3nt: TGTGCCAGCAGCTTAGGGGTTGGCGGGAGTGACTACGAGCAGTACTTC
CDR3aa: CASSLGVGGSDYEQYF

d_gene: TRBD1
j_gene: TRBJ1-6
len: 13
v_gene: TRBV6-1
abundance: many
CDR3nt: TGTGCCAGCAGGGCTGACAGGGGTTCACCCCTCCACTTT
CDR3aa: CASRADRGSPLHF

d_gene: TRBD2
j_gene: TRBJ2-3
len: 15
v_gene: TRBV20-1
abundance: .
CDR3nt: TGCAGTGCTCCCCCAACTAGCGGACTCACATATACGCAGTATTTT
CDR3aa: CSAPPTSGLTYTQYF

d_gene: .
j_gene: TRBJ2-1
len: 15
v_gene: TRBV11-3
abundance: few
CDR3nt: TGTGCCAGTAGCTCACAGGGAGTAGGGGTAGGGGAGCAGTTCTTC
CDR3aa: CASSSQGVGVGEQFF

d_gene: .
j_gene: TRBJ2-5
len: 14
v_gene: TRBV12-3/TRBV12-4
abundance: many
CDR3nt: TGTGCCAGCACCTTGGGGGGTACCCCCGGGACCCAGTACTTC
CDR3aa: CASTLGGTPGTQYF

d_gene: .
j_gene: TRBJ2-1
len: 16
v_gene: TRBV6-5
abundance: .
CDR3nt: TGTGCCAGCATGTCGGACAGGAGGGGCTCCTACAATGAGCAGTTCTTC
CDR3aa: CASMSDRRGSYNEQFF

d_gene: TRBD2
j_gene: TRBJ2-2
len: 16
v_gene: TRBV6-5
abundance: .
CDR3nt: TGTGACAACAGTTACTCGGGGGGGCTAAGGAGCGGGGAGCTGTTTTTT
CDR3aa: CDNSYSGGLRSGELFF

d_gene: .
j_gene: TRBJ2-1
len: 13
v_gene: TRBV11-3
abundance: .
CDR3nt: TGTGCTAACAGCAGGAGGAGAAACAATGAGCAGTTCTTC
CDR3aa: CANSRRRNNEQFF

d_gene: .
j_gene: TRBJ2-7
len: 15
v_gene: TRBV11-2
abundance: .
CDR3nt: TGTACCGGCAGCTTAGATCGAGACATCTACTACGAGCAGTACTTC
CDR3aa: CTGSLDRDIYYEQYF

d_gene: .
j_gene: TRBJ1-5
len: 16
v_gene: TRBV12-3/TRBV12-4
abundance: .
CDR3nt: TGTGTCAGCAGTCACACGGGGGGGGCGAACAATCAGCCCCAGCATTTT
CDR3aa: CVSSHTGGANNQPQHF

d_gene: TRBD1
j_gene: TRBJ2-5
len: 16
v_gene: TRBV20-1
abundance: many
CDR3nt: TGCAGTGCTAGAGTGGCTGGGACAGCCGTTAAAGAGACCCAGTACTTC
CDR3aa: CSARVAGTAVKETQYF

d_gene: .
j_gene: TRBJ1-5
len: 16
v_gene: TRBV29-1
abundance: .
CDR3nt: TGCAGCGTCGCTGGTGTGGGACGGGATAGCAATCAGCCTCAGCATTTT
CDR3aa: CSVAGVGRDSNQPQHF

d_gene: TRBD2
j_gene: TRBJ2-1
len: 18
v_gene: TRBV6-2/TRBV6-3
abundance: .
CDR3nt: TGTGCCAGCAGCTACACTAGCGGGGGGATAAACTTCTACAATGAGCAGTTCTTC
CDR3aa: CASSYTSGGINFYNEQFF

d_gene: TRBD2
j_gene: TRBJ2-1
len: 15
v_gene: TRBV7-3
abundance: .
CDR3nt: TGTGCCAGGAGCTTAGGGCTAGCGGATTACAATGAGCAGTTCTTC
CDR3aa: CARSLGLADYNEQFF

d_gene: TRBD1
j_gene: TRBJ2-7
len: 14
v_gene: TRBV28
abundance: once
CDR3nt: TGTGCCACCAGGAGGGACAGGGATATCTATGAGCAGTACTTC
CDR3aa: CATRRDRDIYEQYF

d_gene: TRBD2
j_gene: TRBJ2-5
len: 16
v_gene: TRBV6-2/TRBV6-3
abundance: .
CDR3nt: TGTGCCAATAGTTACCGCTGGCTAGCGGGAACAGAGACCCAGTACTTC
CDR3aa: CANSYRWLAGTETQYF

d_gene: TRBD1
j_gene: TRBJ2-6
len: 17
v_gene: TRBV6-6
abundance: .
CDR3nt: TGTGCCAGCAGGACGGGACAGGGAACCTCTGGGGCCAACGTCCTGACTTTC
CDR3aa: CASRTGQGTSGANVLTF

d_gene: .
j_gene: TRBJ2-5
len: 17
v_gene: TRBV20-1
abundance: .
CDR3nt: TGCAGTGCTAGAGCCGGGTCCAATCACCGGGGCCAAGAGACCCAGTACTTC
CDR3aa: CSARAGSNHRGQETQYF

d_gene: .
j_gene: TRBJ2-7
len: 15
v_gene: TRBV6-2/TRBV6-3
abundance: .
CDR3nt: TGTGCCAGCAGCCTGGACGGATCAAGCTCCTTCGAGCACTACTTC
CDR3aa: CASSLDGSSSFEHYF

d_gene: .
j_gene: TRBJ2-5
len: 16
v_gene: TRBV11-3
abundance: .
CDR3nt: TGTGCCAGCAGCTTGGAGACCGTAACGGGGCAAGAGACCAAGTACTTC
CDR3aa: CASSLETVTGQETKYF

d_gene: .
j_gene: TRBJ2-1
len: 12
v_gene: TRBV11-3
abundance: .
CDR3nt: TGTCCCAGCAGCTTAGTCCCAGATGAGCACTTCTTC
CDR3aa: CPSSLVPDEHFF

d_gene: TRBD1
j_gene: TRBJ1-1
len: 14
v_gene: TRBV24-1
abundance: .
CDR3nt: TGTGCCACCAGTGATAGGACAGGGAAGGGTGAAGCTTTCTTT
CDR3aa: CATSDRTGKGEAFF

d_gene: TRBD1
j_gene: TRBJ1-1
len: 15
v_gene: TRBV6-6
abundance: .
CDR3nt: TGTGTCAGCAGTTACTTTGACAGGGGTGCCACTGAAGCTTTCTTT
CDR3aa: CVSSYFDRGATEAFF

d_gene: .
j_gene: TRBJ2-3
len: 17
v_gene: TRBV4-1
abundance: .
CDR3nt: TGCGCCAACAGCCAAGAAATCAAGTTGAGTAGGGCAGATACGCAGTATTTT
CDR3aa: CANSQEIKLSRADTQYF

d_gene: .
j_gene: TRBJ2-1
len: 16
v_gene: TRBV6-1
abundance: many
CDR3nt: TGTGCCAGCATAAATCCGACTAGGCCCGAGCCAGATGAGCAGTTCTTC
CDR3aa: CASINPTRPEPDEQFF

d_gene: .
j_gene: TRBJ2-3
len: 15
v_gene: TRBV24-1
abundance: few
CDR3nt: TGTGCCACCAGTGATTCCCGGGAAACCGCAGATACGCAGTATTTT
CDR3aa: CATSDSRETADTQYF

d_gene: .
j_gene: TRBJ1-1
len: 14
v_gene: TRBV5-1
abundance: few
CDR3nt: TGCGCCAGCAGCTTGGCAGGGTCCCAGGCTGAAGCTTTCTTT
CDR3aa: CASSLAGSQAEAFF

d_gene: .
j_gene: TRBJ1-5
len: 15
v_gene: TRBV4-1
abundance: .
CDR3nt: TGCGCCAGTTGCCAAGAGGGCAGGGGTGATCAGTCCCAGCATTTT
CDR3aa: CASCQEGRGDQSQHF

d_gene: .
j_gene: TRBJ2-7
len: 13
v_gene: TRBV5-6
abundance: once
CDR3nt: TGTGCCAGCACCATAGGGGGGGTGGGCGAGCAGTATTTC
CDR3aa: CASTIGGVGEQYF

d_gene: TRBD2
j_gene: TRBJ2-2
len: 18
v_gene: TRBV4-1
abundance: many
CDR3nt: TGCGCCAGCAGCCAAGGGATCCTAGCGGGAGGTGGCACCGGGGAGCTGTTTTTT
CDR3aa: CASSQGILAGGGTGELFF

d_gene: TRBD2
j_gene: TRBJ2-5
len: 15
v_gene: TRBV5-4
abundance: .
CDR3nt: TGTGCCAGCAGCCTGACTAGCGGGGGGGAGGTGACCCAGTACTTC
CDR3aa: CASSLTSGGEVTQYF

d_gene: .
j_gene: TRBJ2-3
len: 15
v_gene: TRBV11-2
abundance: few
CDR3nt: TGTGCCAGTAGCTTGAACGGCCTACCCCCAGATACACAGTATTTT
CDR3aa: CASSLNGLPPDTQYF

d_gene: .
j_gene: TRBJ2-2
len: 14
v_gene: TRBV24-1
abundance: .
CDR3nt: TGTGCCACCAGTGATTTTTCGAACACCGGGGAGCTGTTTTTT
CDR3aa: CATSDFSNTGELFF

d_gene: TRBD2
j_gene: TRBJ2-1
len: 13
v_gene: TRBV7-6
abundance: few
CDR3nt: TGTGCCAGCACCAACCGGGGGGACAATGAGCAGTTCTTC
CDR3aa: CASTNRGDNEQFF

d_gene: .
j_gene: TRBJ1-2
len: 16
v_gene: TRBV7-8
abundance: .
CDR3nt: TGTGCCGGCAGCTTTCAATCCGGGATATCAAACTATGGCTACACCTTC
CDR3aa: CAGSFQSGISNYGYTF